Below, 14 T cell receptor beta chains from the same sample are listed, as sequenced in a study of blood T cell repertoires in COVID-19 (dated by TCRdb to 2018 to 2021). The library was obtained by the immunoSEQ multiplex PCR assay. TCRdb mirrors the immuneACCESS table, restricted to in-frame sequences. Some clones are absent from its copies; in checked studies, under half trace to an unresolved V gene, and the reason for the others is unknown. This sample comprises 160,000 or so clones, 70% to 90% of them detected only once. 4.5% to 7.5% of the sample rests with the top ten. The source material was PBMCs or T cells enriched from blood (not recorded which). The receptors come from a man aged 40-50 years who had recovered from COVID-19.

The chain has TRBV19 and TRBJ1-5, with D unresolved. The CDR3 is made up of 12 amino acids. The V end lost 5 bases, the J end lost 0 bases, and 2 bases lay between the germline ends. Germline CDR1 reads LNHDA; CDR2 reads SQIVND (reference sequence). The CDR3 region has the DNA TGTGCCAGTAGTTATAGCAATCAGCCCCAGCATTTT. This sequence encodes CASSYSNQPQHF.

This chain uses TRBV18 with TRBJ1-1, with 8 nucleotides matching TRBD1. The CDR3 loop spans 13 amino acids. V trimming: 8 bases; J trimming: 1 base; junction bases outside the gene matches: 3. Germline V gives CDR1 KGHSH, CDR2 LQKENI. CDR3 bases: TGTGCCAGCGCGGGACAGGCGAACACTGAAGCTTTCTTT. It codes for CASAGQANTEAFF. The variable domain in full, with the rest retrieved from reference TRBV18 and TRBJ1-1, is NAGVMQNPRHLVRRRGQEARLRCSPMKGHSHVYWYRQLPEEGLKFMVYLQKENIIDESGMPKERFSAEFPKEGPSILRIQQVVRGDSAAYFCASAGQANTEAFFGQGTRLTVV.

The chain uses TRBV13 and TRBJ1-1, with D possibly TRBD1 on 5 matching bases. The germline V gene has CDR1 PRHDT and CDR2 FYEKMQ (reference sequence). V lost 4 bases and J 1 base, leaving 10 bases between the germline ends. The CDR3 has 14 amino acids. CDR3 DNA sequence: TGTGCCAGCAGCTCCCGAACAGGGAACACTGAAGCTTTCTTT. Translation: CASSSRTGNTEAFF.

V gene TRBV5-4 combines with J gene TRBJ1-4, with a weak D call TRBD1 (6 bases). Germline values: CDR1 SGHNT, CDR2 YYREEE (reference sequence). Trimming removed 4 bases at V and 4 bases at J, with 11 bases between. The CDR3 is 14 residues long. The CDR3 sequence: CASSKGQINEKLFF. The CDR3 nucleotides read TGTGCCAGCAGCAAAGGACAGATTAATGAAAAACTGTTTTTT.

This clone has more than one count but fewer than ten. The chain has TRBV11-2 and TRBJ2-7, with TRBD1 matching 7 bases. CDR3 length equals 16 residues. Trimming cost V 1 base and J 4 bases; bases outside gene matches: 10. CDR1 SGHAT and CDR2 FQNNGV come from the germline V gene. DNA for the CDR3: TGTGCCAGCAGCTTAGCACAAGGGACAGTGGTTTACGAGCAGTACTTC. Residues: CASSLAQGTVVYEQYF.

The gene calls are TRBV5-4 and TRBJ1-5; D may be TRBD1 (6 bases). CDR1 is SGHNT and CDR2 is YYREEE in the germline V gene (reference sequence). The CDR3 length is 16 residues. V was shortened by 5 bases and J by 7 bases, with 22 bases between the two germline ends. DNA for the CDR3: TGTGCCAGCAGTTATGGGGGCGACAAGGGAACCCAGCCCCAGCATTTT. It codes for CASSYGGDKGTQPQHF. The complete variable domain, with remaining parts taken from reference TRBV5-4 and TRBJ1-5, reads ETGVTQSPTHLIKTRGQQVTLRCSSQSGHNTVSWYQQALGQGPQFIFQYYREEENGRGNFPPRFSGLQFPNYSSELNVNALELDDSALYLCASSYGGDKGTQPQHFGDGTRLSIL.

V gene TRBV19 combines with J gene TRBJ1-4, with unresolved D. Looked up from germline, CDR1 is LNHDA and CDR2 is SQIVND (reference sequence). The CDR3 is 14 residues long. V was shortened by 2 bases and J by 7 bases, with 11 bases between the two germline ends. For the CDR3, the DNA is TGTGCCAGTAGTATAATCAGCGGTACTGAAAAACTGTTTTTT. Encoded protein: CASSIISGTEKLFF.

This clone was detected only a few times. CDR3 in amino acids: CASSLPQALRYGYTF. The CDR3 DNA reads TGTGCCAGCAGCTTGCCACAGGCTCTAAGGTATGGCTACACCTTC. The chain links TRBV5-6 to TRBJ1-2, with a possible D match to TRBD1 (5 bases). Germline CDR1 SGHDT, CDR2 YYEEEE. The CDR3 sequence is 15 residues long. V shed 1 base and J shed 5 bases, with 15 bases lying between them.

This chain connects TRBV7-9 to TRBJ2-7, with D maybe TRBD1 (6 bases). The germline V and J ends were trimmed by 2 bases and 0 bases, with 23 bases remaining between them. The CDR3 loop spans 19 amino acids. From germline, CDR1 is SEHNR and CDR2 FQNEAQ (reference sequence). The CDR3 sequence is CASSLSDIEGTTSSYEQYV. The CDR3 coding sequence is TGTGCCAGCAGCTTATCCGATATCGAGGGGACAACGAGCTCCTACGAGCAGTACGTC.

J is TRBJ2-5 and V is TRBV2, with a possible D match to TRBD1 (5 bases). Germline V gene sequence: CDR1 SNHLY, CDR2 FYNNEI. This CDR3 is 12 amino acids long. Trimming left V 8 bases short and J 4 bases short, with 11 bases between. The CDR3 spells CASWTPLETQYF. In nucleotides, the CDR3 is TGTGCCAGCTGGACACCTTTAGAGACCCAGTACTTC.

The chain has TRBV19 and TRBJ1-6; the D gene is possibly TRBD1 (6 bases). Germline V gene lookup returns CDR1 LNHDA and CDR2 SQIVND (reference sequence). The CDR3 is 16 residues long. Trimming stripped 3 bases from V and 7 bases from J, with 16 bases between. CDR3 nucleotides: TGTGCCAGTAGTATGCTCTCCCGAGGGGGAAATTCACCCCTCCACTTT. Its translation is CASSMLSRGGNSPLHF.

This chain uses TRBV5-1 with TRBJ2-3, with D perhaps TRBD2 (6 bases). The CDR3 spans 13 residues. From germline, CDR1 is SGHRS and CDR2 YFSETQ. V shed 7 bases and J shed 2 bases, with 11 bases lying between them. In DNA, the CDR3 is TGCGCCAGCGGGAGGCAGCCCACAGATACGCAGTATTTT. This encodes CASGRQPTDTQYF. Supplemented by reference TRBV5-1 and TRBJ2-3, the full variable domain reads KAGVTQTPRYLIKTRGQQVTLSCSPISGHRSVSWYQQTPGQGLQFLFEYFSETQRNKGNFPGRFSGRQFSNSRSEMNVSTLELGDSALYLCASGRQPTDTQYFGPGTRLTVL.

The chain has TRBV30 and TRBJ1-1, with 7 bases lining up with TRBD1. Germline values: CDR1 GTSNPN, CDR2 SVGIG (reference sequence). Trimming took 5 bases from V and 5 from J; bases not matched to a gene: 11. The CDR3 spans 14 residues. The CDR3 protein is CAWDSTPGQTEAFF. As DNA, the CDR3 is TGTGCCTGGGATTCAACCCCGGGACAGACTGAAGCTTTCTTT. Looking up the rest from reference TRBV30 and TRBJ1-1 gives the full variable domain: SQTIHQWPATLVQPVGSPLSLECTVEGTSNPNLYWYRQAAGRGLQLLFYSVGIGQISSEVPQNLSASRPQDRQFILSSKKLLLSDSGFYLCAWDSTPGQTEAFFGQGTRLTVV.

The chain is built from TRBV11-1 and TRBJ2-5, with a tentative D call TRBD2 (6 bases). Trimming removed 1 base at V and 1 base at J, with 10 bases between. The CDR3 loop spans 15 amino acids. CDR1 SGHAT and CDR2 FQDESV come from the germline V gene (reference sequence). The DNA for the CDR3 is TGTGCCAGCAGCTTAGAACGAGCGGGCCAAGAGACCCAGTACTTC. It specifies CASSLERAGQETQYF.